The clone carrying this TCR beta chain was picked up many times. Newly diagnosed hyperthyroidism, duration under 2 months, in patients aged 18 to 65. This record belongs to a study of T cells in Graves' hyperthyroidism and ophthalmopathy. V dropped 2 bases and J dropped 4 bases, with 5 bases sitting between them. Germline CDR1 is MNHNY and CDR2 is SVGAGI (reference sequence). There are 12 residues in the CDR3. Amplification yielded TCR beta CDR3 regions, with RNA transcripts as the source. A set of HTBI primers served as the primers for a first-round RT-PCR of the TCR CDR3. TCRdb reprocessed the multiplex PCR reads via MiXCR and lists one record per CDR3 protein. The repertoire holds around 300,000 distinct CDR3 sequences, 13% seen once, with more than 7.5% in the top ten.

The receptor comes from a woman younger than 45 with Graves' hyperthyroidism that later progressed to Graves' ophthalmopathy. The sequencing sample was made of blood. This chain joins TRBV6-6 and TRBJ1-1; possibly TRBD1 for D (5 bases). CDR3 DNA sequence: TGTGCCAGCAGTTACGGGGGCACTGAAGCTTTCTTT. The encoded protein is CASSYGGTEAFF.